This T cell receptor (beta chain) is drawn from a study of response to subunit inactivated influenza vaccine. V gave up 1 base and J gave up 6 bases; unmatched junction bases: 5. CDR3 size: 17 residues. Germline V lookup: CDR1 LGHDT, CDR2 YNNKEL (reference sequence). Via MiXCR, TCRdb re-called the RT-PCR reads, giving one row per CDR3 protein. This sample has around 250,000 distinct CDR3 sequences; approximately 12% occur once, and the top ten carry 7.8%. V usage is TRBV3-1 and J usage is TRBJ2-1, with TRBD2 matching over 14 bases. The specimen comprised non-naive T cells sorted from PBMCs, sampled approximately 15 days before vaccination. The TCR comes from a man aged 45-60 years who received an inactivated influenza vaccine. The CDR3 sequence is CASSQGLAGGPGNEQFF. DNA of the CDR3: TGTGCCAGCAGCCAAGGACTAGCGGGAGGGCCAGGCAATGAGCAGTTCTTC.